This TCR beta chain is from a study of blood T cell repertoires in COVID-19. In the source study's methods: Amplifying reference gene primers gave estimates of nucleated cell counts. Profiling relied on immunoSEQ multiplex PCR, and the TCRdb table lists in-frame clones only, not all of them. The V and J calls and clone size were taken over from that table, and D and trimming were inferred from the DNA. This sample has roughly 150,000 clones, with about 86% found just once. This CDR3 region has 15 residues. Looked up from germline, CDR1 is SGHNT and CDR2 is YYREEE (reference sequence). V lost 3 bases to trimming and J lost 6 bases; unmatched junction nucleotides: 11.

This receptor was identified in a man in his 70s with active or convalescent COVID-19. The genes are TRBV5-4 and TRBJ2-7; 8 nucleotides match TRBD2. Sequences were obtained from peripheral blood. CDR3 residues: CASSYGGGPWGEQYF. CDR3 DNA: TGTGCCAGCAGCTACGGCGGGGGGCCTTGGGGCGAGCAGTACTTC.